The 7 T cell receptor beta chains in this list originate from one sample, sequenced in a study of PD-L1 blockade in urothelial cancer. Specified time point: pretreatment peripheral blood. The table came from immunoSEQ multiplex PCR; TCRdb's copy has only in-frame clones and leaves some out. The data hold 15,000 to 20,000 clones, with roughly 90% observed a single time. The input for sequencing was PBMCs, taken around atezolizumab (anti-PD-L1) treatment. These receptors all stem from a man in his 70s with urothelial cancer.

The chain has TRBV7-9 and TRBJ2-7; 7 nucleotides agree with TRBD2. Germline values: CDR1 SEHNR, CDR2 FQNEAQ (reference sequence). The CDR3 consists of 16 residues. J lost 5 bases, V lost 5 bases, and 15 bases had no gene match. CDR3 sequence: CASSPLWEGHGHEQYF. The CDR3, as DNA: TGTGCCAGCAGCCCCCTGTGGGAGGGCCACGGTCACGAGCAGTACTTC.

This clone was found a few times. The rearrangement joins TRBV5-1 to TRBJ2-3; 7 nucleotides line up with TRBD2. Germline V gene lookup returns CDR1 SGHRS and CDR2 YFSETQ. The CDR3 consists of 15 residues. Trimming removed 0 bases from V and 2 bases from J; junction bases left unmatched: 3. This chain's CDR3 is CASSLGEGYTDTQYF. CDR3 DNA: TGCGCCAGCAGCTTGGGGGAGGGCTACACAGATACGCAGTATTTT.

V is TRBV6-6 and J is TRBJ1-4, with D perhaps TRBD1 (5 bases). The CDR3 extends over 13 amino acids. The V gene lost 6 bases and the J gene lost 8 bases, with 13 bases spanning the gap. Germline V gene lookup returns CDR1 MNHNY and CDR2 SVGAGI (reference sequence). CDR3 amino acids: CASSLAGVEKLFF. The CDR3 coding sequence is TGTGCCAGCAGCCTGGCGGGGGTCGAAAAACTGTTTTTT.

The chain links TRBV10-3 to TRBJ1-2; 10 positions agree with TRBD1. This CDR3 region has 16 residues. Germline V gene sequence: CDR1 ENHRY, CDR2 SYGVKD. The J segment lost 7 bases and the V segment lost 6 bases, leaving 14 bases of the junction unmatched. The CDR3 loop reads CAIRPTGGAGSRGYTF. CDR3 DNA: TGTGCCATCAGACCGACAGGGGGCGCAGGGTCCCGTGGCTACACCTTC.

DNA for the CDR3: TGCGCCAGCAGCTTCGGGGACTACAATGAGCAGTTCTTC. This codes for CASSFGDYNEQFF. The chain employs TRBV5-1 and TRBJ2-1; D perhaps matches TRBD2 (5 bases). The length of the CDR3 is 13 residues. Trimming stripped 2 bases from V and 3 bases from J, with 6 bases between. CDR1 is SGHRS and CDR2 is YFSETQ in the germline V gene. The variable domain in full, completed from reference TRBV5-1 and TRBJ2-1, reads KAGVTQTPRYLIKTRGQQVTLSCSPISGHRSVSWYQQTPGQGLQFLFEYFSETQRNKGNFPGRFSGRQFSNSRSEMNVSTLELGDSALYLCASSFGDYNEQFFGPGTRLTVL.

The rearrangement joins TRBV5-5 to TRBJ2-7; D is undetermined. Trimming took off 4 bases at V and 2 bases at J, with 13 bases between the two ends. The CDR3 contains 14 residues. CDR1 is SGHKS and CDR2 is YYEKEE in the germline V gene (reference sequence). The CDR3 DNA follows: TGTGCCAGCAGCCTCAGTTTTATCACCTACGAGCAGTACTTC. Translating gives CASSLSFITYEQYF. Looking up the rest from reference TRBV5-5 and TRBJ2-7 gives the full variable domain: DAGVTQSPTHLIKTRGQQVTLRCSPISGHKSVSWYQQVLGQGPQFIFQYYEKEERGRGNFPDRFSARQFPNYSSELNVNALLLGDSALYLCASSLSFITYEQYFGPGTRLTVT.

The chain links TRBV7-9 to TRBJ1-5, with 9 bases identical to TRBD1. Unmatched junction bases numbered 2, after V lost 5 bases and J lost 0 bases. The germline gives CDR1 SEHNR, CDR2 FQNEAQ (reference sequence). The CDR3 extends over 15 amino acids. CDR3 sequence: CASSRTGDSNQPQHF. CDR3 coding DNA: TGTGCCAGCAGCCGGACAGGGGATAGCAATCAGCCCCAGCATTTT.